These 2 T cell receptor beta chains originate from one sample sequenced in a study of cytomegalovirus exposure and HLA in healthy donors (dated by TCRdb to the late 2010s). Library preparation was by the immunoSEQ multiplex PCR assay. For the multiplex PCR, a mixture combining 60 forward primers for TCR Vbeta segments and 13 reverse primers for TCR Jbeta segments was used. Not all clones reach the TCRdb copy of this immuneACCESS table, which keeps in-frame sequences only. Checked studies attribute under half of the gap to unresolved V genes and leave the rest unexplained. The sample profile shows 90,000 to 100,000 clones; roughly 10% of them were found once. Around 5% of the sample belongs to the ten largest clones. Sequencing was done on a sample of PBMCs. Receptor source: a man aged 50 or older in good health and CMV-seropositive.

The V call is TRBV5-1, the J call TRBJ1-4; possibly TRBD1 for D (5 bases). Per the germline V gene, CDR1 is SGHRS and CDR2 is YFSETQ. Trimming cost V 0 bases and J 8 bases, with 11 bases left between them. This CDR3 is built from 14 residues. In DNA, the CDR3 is TGCGCCAGCAGCTTGGGGGGGGTACACGAAAAACTGTTTTTT. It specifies CASSLGGVHEKLFF.

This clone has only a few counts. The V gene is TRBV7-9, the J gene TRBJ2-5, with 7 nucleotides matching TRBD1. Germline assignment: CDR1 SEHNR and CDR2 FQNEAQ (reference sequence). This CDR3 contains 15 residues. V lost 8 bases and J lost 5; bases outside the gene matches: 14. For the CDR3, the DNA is TGTGCCAGCGGGCCTTACGAGGGGGCGCGGGAGACCCAGTACTTC. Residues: CASGPYEGARETQYF. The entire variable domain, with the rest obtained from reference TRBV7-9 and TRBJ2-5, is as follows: DTGVSQNPRHKITKRGQNVTFRCDPISEHNRLYWYRQTLGQGPEFLTYFQNEAQLEKSRLLSDRFSAERPKGSFSTLEIQRTEQGDSAMYLCASGPYEGARETQYFGPGTRLLVL.